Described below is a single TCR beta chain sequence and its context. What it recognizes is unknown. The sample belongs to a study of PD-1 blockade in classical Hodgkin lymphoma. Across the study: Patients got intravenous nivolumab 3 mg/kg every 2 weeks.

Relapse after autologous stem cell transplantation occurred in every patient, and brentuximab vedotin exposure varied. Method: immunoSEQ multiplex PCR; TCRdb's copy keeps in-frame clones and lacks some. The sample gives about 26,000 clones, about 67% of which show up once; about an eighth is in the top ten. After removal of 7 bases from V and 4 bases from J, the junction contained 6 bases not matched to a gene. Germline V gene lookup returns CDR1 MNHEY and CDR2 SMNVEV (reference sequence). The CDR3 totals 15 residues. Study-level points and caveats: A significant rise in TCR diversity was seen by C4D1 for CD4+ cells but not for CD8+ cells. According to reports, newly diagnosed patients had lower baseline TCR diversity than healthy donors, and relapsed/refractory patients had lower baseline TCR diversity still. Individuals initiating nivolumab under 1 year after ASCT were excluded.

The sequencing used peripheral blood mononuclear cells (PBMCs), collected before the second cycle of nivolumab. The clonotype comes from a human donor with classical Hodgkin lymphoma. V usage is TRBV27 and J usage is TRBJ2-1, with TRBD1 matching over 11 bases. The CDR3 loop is CASITGTGGYNEQFF. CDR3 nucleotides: TGTGCCAGCATAACCGGGACAGGGGGTTACAATGAGCAGTTCTTC.